These 11 T cell receptor beta chains originate from one sample sequenced in a study of T cell responses to AZD1222 COVID-19 vaccine. The repertoire was sequenced with immunoSEQ multiplex PCR; TCRdb's copy has only in-frame clones and lacks some. Here the sample spans about 6,100 clones, about 87% being singletons. Source: peripheral blood, taken 28 days after the second AZD1222 dose. All receptors derive from an adult who received the AZD1222 COVID-19 vaccine.

The genes are TRBV7-9 and TRBJ2-3, with TRBD2 matching over 7 bases. Unmatched junction bases numbered 6, after V lost 3 bases and J lost 0 bases. Germline V gives CDR1 SEHNR, CDR2 FQNEAQ (reference sequence). This CDR3 comprises 16 residues. CDR3 DNA: TGTGCCAGCAGCTTCATAACTAGCGCAAGCACAGATACGCAGTATTTT. Amino acids: CASSFITSASTDTQYF.

J is TRBJ2-1 and V is TRBV7-2, with 8 nucleotides matching TRBD2. The length of the CDR3 is 15 residues. The J segment lost 0 bases and the V segment lost 4 bases, leaving 2 bases of the junction unmatched. CDR1 and CDR2 from the germline V gene are SGHTA and FQGNSA. CDR3 sequence (DNA): TGTGCCAGCAGCTCGGGACTAGTCTCCTACAATGAGCAGTTCTTC. Translation gives CASSSGLVSYNEQFF. The complete variable domain, with remaining parts taken from reference TRBV7-2 and TRBJ2-1, reads GAGVSQSPSNKVTEKGKDVELRCDPISGHTALYWYRQSLGQGLEFLIYFQGNSAPDKSGLPSDRFSAERTGGSVSTLTIQRTQQEDSAVYLCASSSGLVSYNEQFFGPGTRLTVL.

The J gene is TRBJ2-5, the V gene TRBV19; 9 nucleotides agree with TRBD2. This CDR3 is 13 amino acids long. The V gene's germline CDR1 is LNHDA and CDR2 SQIVND (reference sequence). With V trimmed by 8 bases and J by 2 bases, 3 bases remained unmatched. DNA for the CDR3: TGTGCCAGTGCTAGCGGGGATCAAGAGACCCAGTACTTC. Protein sequence: CASASGDQETQYF. Full variable domain (outside the CDR3, taken from reference TRBV19 and TRBJ2-5): DGGITQSPKYLFRKEGQNVTLSCEQNLNHDAMYWYRQDPGQGLRLIYYSQIVNDFQKGDIAEGYSVSREKKESFPLTVTSAQKNPTAFYLCASASGDQETQYFGPGTRLLVL.

The chain couples TRBV12-3 or TRBV12-4 to TRBJ2-3; D gene uncertain. The CDR3 is 11 amino acids. V was clipped by 3 bases and J by 6 bases, with 4 bases between them. The CDR3 DNA reads as TGTGCCAGCAGTTTCAGGGATACGCAGTATTTT. It is translated as CASSFRDTQYF.

The chain joins TRBV2 to TRBJ2-7, with TRBD2 identical over 9 bases. This CDR3 is 15 amino acids long. Germline V gene sequence: CDR1 SNHLY, CDR2 FYNNEI. J was trimmed by 3 bases and V by 4 bases; bases with no gene match: 7. The CDR3 DNA is TGTGCCAGCAGTGGGGGACCAGCGGGAGGCTACGAGCAGTACTTC. Its protein product is CASSGGPAGGYEQYF.

The rearrangement joins TRBV6-2 or TRBV6-3 to TRBJ2-7, with D possibly matching TRBD2 (6 bases). Germline V gene data show CDR1 as MNHEY and CDR2 as SVGEGT. The CDR3 runs 12 residues. The V end was cut by 4 bases, the J end by 9 bases, with 13 bases between. The chain's CDR3 is CASSSQGLRQYF. The DNA for the CDR3 is TGTGCCAGCAGTTCCCAAGGACTAAGGCAGTACTTC.

The genes are TRBV5-3 and TRBJ1-2; tentative D call: TRBD1 (5 bases). TRBV5-3 is placed among ORFs of uncertain function. This CDR3 is built from 14 residues. Trimming stripped 4 bases from V and 2 bases from J, with 12 bases between. The CDR3 DNA reads TGTGCCAGAAGCCTGGGACGGATCAACTATGGCTACACCTTC. Translating gives CARSLGRINYGYTF.

A note on this clone: One end of the junction does not line up with germline, which may come from a read error. The chain uses TRBV6-5 and TRBJ1-2; no clear D gene. This CDR3 comprises 14 residues. The V gene's germline CDR1 is MNHEY and CDR2 SVGAGI. The CDR3 is CASSSRTALRGYTF. CDR3 in DNA: TGTGCCAGCAGTTCCCGGACGGCCCTTCGCGGCTATACCTTC.

The V call is TRBV30, the J call TRBJ2-5, with a tentative D call TRBD1 (8 bases). The length of the CDR3 is 15 residues. V lost 3 bases to trimming and J lost 4 bases, with 18 bases between them. Germline V gene lookup returns CDR1 GTSNPN and CDR2 SVGIG (reference sequence). CDR3 DNA: TGTGCCTGGAGCCCCGGACAGGGAGGGGGAGAGACCCAGTACTTC. Translation: CAWSPGQGGGETQYF.

This chain connects TRBV27 to TRBJ2-7; 7 positions agree with TRBD2. The germline V gene encodes CDR1 MNHEY and CDR2 SMNVEV (reference sequence). The CDR3 consists of 15 residues. After removal of 2 bases from V and 2 bases from J, the junction contained 6 bases not matched to a gene. The CDR3 here is CASSLKPTSTYEQYF. The CDR3 DNA follows: TGTGCCAGCAGTTTAAAACCGACTAGCACCTACGAGCAGTACTTC.

The genes are TRBV9 and TRBJ1-3; D call uncertain. V gave up 0 bases and J gave up 0 bases, with 7 bases separating them. Germline CDR1 SGDLS, CDR2 YYNGEE. The CDR3 length is 15 residues. The CDR3 here is CASSVEGFSGNTIYF. DNA of the CDR3: TGTGCCAGCAGCGTAGAAGGCTTCTCTGGAAACACCATATATTTT.